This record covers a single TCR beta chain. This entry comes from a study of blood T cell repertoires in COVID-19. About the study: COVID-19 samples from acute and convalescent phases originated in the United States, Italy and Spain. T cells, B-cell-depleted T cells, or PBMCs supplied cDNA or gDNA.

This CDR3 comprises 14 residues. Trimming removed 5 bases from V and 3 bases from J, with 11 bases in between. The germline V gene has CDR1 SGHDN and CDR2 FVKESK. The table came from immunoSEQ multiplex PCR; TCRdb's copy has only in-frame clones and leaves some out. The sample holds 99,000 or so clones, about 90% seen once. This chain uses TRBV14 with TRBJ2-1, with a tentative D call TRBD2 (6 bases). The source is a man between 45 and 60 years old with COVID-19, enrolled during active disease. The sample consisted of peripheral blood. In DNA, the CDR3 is TGTGCCAGCAGCGGCCGGGGACTCTACAATGAGCAGTTCTTC. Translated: CASSGRGLYNEQFF.